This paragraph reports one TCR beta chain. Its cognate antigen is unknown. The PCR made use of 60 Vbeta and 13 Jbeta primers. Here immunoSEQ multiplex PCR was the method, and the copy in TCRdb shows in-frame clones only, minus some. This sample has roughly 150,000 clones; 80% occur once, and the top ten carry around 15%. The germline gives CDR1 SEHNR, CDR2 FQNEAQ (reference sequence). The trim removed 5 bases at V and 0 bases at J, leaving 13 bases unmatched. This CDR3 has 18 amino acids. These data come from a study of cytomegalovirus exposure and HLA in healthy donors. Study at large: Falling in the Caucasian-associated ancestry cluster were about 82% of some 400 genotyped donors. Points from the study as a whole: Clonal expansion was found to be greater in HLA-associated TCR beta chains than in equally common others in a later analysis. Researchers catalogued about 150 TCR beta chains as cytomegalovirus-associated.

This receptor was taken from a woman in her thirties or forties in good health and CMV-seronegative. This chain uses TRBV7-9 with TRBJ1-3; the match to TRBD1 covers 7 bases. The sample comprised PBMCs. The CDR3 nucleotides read TGTGCCAGCAGCCCATTTGGGACAGTTAGCCTCTCTGGAAACACCATATATTTT. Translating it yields CASSPFGTVSLSGNTIYF.